This entry concerns a single T cell receptor (beta chain). Its antigen remains unknown. For sorted subsets, 150 to 200 ng DNA per replicate equaled roughly 30,000 T cell genomes. Clones were sequenced by immunoSEQ multiplex PCR, and TCRdb holds only the in-frame ones, with some missing. The top ten hold 0.3% to 0.45% of the sample, which has roughly 2,300,000 clones, just under 95% seen once. With V trimmed by 5 bases and J by 2 bases, 6 bases remained unmatched. Germline V gene data show CDR1 as LNHNV and CDR2 as YYDKDF (reference sequence). The CDR3 consists of 14 residues. The data are from a study of shared clonotypes between healthy human individuals. Notes on the study in general: Among four donors, roughly 5% of naive CD4 clonotypes were found in common. Blood alone was sampled, and tissue repertoires likely differ. Non-shared clonotypes showed lower generation probabilities than clonotypes common to all four donors.

The sequence derives from a man aged 18 to 29 in good health. Some clones in this sample may be carry-over from other donors' samples. Sequenced input: naive CD4+ T cells from PBMCs. Subset given: CD45RA+ positively selected. The V and J genes are TRBV15 and TRBJ2-7, with 7 nucleotides matching TRBD2. The CDR3 DNA sequence: TGTGCCACCAGCCCAGGACTAGTCACCTACGAGCAGTACTTC. Translating gives CATSPGLVTYEQYF.